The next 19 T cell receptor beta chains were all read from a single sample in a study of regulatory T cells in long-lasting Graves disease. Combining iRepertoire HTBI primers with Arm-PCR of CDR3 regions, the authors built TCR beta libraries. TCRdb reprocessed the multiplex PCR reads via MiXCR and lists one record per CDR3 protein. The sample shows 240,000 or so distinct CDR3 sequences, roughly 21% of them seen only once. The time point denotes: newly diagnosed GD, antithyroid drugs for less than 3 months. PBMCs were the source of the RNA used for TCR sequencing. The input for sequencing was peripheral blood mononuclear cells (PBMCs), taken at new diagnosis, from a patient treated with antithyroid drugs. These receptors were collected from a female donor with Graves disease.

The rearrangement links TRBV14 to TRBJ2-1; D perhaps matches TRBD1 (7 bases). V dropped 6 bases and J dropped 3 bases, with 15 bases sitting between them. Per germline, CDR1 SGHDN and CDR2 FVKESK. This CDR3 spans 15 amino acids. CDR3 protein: CASRAGGLNYNEQFF. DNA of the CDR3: TGTGCCAGCAGGGCAGGGGGGTTGAACTACAATGAGCAGTTCTTC.

The CDR3, as DNA: TGTGCCAGCGTATCGGGACAGCAAACCTACGAGCAGTACTTC. It is translated as CASVSGQQTYEQYF. This chain links TRBV28 with TRBJ2-3; 7 nucleotides align to TRBD1. The DNA end is more similar to TRBJ2-7, so the J call may be wrong. The CDR3 covers 14 residues. Per the germline V gene, CDR1 is MDHEN and CDR2 is SYDVKM.

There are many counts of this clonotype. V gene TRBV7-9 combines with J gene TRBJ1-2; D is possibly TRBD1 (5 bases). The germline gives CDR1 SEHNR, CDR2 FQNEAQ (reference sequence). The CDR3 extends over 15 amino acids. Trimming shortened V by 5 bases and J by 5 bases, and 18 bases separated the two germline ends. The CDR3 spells CASSTRGAGGYGYTF. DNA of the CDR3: TGTGCCAGCAGCACCCGTGGGGCAGGAGGATATGGCTACACCTTC.

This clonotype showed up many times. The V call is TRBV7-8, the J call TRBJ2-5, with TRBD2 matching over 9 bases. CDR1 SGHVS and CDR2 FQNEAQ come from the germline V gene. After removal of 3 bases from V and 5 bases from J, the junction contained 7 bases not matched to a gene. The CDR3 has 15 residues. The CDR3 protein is CASSFAGGPWETQYF. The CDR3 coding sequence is TGTGCCAGCAGCTTTGCGGGAGGGCCGTGGGAGACCCAGTACTTC.

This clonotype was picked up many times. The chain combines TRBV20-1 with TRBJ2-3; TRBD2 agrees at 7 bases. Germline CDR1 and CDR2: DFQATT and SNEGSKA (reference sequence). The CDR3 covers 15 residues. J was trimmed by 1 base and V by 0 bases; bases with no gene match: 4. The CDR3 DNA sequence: TGCAGTGCTAGAGATTTGGCGGGGGGCACAGATACGCAGTATTTT. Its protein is CSARDLAGGTDTQYF.

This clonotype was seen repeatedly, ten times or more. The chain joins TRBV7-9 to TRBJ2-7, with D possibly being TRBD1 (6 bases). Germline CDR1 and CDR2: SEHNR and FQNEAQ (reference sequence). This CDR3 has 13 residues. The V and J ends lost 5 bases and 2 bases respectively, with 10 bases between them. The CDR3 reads CASSLGQPYEQYF. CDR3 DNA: TGTGCCAGCAGCCTGGGACAACCCTACGAGCAGTACTTC.

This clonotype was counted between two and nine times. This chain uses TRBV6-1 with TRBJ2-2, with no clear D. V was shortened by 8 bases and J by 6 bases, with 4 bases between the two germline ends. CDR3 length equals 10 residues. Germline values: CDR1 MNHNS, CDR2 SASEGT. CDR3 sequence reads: CASWAGELFF. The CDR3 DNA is TGTGCCAGCTGGGCCGGGGAGCTGTTTTTT.

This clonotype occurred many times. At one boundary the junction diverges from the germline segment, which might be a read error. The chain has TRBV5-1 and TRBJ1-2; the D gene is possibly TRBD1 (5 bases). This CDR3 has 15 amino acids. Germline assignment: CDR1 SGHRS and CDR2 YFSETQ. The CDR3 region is CASSLGPNGNYGYTF. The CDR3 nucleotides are TGTGCCAGCAGCTTGGGGCCAAACGGAAACTATGGCTACACCTTC.

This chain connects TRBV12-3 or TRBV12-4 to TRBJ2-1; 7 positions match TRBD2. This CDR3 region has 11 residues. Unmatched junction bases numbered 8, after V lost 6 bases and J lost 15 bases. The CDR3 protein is CASRGLESLFF. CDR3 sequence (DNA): TGTGCCAGCAGAGGACTAGAGAGTCTGTTCTTC.

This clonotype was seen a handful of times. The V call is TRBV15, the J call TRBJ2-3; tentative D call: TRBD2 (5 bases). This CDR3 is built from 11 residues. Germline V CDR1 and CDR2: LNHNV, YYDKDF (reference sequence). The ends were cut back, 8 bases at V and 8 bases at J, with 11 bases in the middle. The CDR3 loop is CATGNGVTQYF. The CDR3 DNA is TGTGCCACCGGGAACGGGGTTACGCAGTATTTT. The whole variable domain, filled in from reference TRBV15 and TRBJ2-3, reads DAMVIQNPRYQVTQFGKPVTLSCSQTLNHNVMYWYQQKSSQAPKLLFHYYDKDFNNEADTPDNFQSRRPNTSFCFLDIRSPGLGDTAMYLCATGNGVTQYFGPGTRLTVL.

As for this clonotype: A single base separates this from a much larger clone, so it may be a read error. The CDR3, as DNA: TGCGCCAGCAGCCTTAGGACAGGGTCCGTGAACACTGAAGCTTTCTTT. Translating it yields CASSLRTGSVNTEAFF. The chain employs TRBV5-1 and TRBJ1-1; TRBD1 matches 8 bases. The CDR3 consists of 16 residues. Germline lookup yields CDR1 SGHRS and CDR2 YFSETQ. The trim removed 4 bases at V and 0 bases at J, leaving 8 bases unmatched.

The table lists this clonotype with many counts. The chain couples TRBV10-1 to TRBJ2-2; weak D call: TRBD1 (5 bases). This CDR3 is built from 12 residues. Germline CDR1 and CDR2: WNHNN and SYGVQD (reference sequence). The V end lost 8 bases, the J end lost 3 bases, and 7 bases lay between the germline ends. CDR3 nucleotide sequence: TGCGCCAGCCGCAGGGACACCGGGGAGCTGTTTTTT. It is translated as CASRRDTGELFF.

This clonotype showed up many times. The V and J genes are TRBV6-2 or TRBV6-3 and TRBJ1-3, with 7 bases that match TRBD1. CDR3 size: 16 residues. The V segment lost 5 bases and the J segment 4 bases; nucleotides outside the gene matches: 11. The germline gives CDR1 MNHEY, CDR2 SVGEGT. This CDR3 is CASSPKTGRLGNTIYF. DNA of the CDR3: TGTGCCAGCAGTCCGAAGACAGGGAGGTTAGGAAACACCATATATTTT.

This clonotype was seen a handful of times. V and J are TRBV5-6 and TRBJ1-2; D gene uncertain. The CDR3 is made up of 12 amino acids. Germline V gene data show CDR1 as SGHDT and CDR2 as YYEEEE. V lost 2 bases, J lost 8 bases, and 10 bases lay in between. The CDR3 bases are TGTGCCAGCAGCTTAAGACGGACGGGCTACACCTTC. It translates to CASSLRRTGYTF.

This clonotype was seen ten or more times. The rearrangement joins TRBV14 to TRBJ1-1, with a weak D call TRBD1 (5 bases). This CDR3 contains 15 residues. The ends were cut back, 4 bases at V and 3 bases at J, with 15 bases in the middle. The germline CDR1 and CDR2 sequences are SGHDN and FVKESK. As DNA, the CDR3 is TGTGCCAGCAGCCCCTCCGGGATCAGGGACACTGAAGCTTTCTTT. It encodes CASSPSGIRDTEAFF.

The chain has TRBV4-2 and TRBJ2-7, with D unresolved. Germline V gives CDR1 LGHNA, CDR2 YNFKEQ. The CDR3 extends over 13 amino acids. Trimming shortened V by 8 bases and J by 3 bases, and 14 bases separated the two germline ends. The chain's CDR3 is CASRPRGDYEQYF. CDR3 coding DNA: TGTGCCAGCCGCCCCCGTGGGGACTACGAGCAGTACTTC.

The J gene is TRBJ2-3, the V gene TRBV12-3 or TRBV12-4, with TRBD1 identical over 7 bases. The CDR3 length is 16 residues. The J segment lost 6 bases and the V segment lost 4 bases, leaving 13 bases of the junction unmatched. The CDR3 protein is CASSSMTGPFRDTQYF. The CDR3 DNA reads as TGTGCCAGCAGTTCTATGACAGGGCCCTTTAGGGATACGCAGTATTTT.

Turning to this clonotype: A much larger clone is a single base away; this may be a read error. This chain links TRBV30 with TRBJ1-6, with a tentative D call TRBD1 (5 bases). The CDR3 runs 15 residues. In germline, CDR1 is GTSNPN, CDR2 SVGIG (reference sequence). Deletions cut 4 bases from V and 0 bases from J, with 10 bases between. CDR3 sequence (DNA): TGTGCCTGGAAATGGGGCAGCTCCTATAATTCACCCCTCCACTTT. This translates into CAWKWGSSYNSPLHF.

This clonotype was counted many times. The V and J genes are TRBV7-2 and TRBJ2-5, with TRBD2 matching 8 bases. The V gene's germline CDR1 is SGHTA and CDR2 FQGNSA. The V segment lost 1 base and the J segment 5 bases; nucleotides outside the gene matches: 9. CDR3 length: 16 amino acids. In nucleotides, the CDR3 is TGTGCCAGCAGCTTAGAGGGACTAGGAGGACGGGAGACCCAGTACTTC. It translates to CASSLEGLGGRETQYF.